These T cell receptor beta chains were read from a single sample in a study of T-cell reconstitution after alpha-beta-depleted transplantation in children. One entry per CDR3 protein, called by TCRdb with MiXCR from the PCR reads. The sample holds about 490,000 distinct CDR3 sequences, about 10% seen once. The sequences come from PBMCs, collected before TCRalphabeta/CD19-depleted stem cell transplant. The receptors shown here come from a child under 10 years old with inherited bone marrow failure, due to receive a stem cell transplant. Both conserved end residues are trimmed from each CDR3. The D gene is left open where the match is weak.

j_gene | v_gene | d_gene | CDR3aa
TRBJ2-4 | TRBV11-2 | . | ASSLGPYQY
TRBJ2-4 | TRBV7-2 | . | ASSLRQIAKNIQY
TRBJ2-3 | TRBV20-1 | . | SASVWRGTDTQY
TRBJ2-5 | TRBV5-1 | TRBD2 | ASKSGLAQETQY
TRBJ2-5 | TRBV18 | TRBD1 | ASSPRDRQETQY
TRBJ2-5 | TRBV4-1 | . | ASSQDRAGQETQY
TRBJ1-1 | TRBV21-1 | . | ASLAGLGTEAF
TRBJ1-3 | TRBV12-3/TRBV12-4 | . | ASSFRGSGNTIY
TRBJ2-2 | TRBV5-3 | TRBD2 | ARSHGTSGSWTGELF
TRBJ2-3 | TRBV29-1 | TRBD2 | SVGGLAGSSTDTQY
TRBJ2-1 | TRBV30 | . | AWTRPGARYNEQF
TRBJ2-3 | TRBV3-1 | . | ASSPGWSTDTQY
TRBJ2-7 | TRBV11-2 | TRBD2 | ASSLTAGEFYEQY
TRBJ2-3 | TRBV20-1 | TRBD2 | SPTSGSPDTQY
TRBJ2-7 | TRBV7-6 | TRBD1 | ASSLIGTGANEQY
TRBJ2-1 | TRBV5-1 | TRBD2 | ASSYTSGNYNEQF
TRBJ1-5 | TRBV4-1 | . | ASSLAWNQPQH
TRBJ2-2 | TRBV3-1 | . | ASSPFRTSNTGELF
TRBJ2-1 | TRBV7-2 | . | ASSLELANGYNEQF
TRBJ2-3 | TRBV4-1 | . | ASSPSPSTDTQY
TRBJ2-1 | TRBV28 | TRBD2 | ASSYTETTSGALIKQF
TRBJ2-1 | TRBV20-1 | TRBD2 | SADNRIAGADNEQF
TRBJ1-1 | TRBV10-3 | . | ATNARGEDTEAF
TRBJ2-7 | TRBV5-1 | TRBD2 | ASSKGRGLAVAYEQY
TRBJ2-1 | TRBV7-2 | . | ASSSGVARSYNEQF
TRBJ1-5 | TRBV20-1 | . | SARLQVGGNQPQH
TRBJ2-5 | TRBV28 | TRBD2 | ASSYQLTIAGEIEETQY
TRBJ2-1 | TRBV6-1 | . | ASLEPLGAISYNEQF
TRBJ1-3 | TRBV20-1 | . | SARAGGNTIY
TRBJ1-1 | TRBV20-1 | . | SARPPLWANTEAF
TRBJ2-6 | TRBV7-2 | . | ASSPDSPGANVLT
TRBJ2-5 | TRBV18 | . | ASSPIGYMETQY
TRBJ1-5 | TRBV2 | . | ASSETTDSRNQPQH
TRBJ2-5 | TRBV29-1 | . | SVDTGGETQY
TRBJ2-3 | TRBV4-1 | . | ASSQALLTGTQY
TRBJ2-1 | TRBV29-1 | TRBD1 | SVRGLSYNEQF
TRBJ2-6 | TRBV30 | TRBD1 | AFNRGYGANVLT
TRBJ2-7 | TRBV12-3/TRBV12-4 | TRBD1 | ASSGTGPYEQY
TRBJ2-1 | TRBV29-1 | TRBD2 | SVEPWAGTSGNEQF